The 15 T cell receptor beta chains below come from one sample, sequenced in a study of high-grade serous ovarian cancer treatment subgroups (dated by TCRdb to the early 2020s). The receptor library was made with the immunoSEQ multiplex PCR assay. Here the immuneACCESS table is served through TCRdb, limited to in-frame sequences with V and J called. Missing clones are a known gap in these copies; in checked studies unresolved V genes cover under half, and the rest lacks a known reason. The sample table records 35,000 to 45,000 clones; 79% of these occur just once. The ten largest account for about 3% of the sample. Tumor samples were obtained before definitive surgery or chemotherapy. Sample: tumor tissue. Receptors were obtained from a human donor with high-grade serous ovarian cancer.

The chain uses TRBV5-1 and TRBJ2-3; D possibly corresponds to TRBD1 (6 bases). Trimming cost V 0 bases and J 5 bases, with 10 bases left between them. The CDR3 sequence is 14 residues long. Germline assignment: CDR1 SGHRS and CDR2 YFSETQ. CDR3 loop: CASSLDPRGDTQYF. The CDR3 coding sequence is TGCGCCAGCAGCTTGGATCCCAGGGGAGATACGCAGTATTTT.

The chain has TRBV7-3 and TRBJ2-1; D remains unclear. This CDR3 is 13 amino acids long. The germline gives CDR1 SGHTA, CDR2 FQGTGA. The V and J ends lost 7 bases and 3 bases respectively, with 10 bases between them. In DNA form, the CDR3 reads TGTGCCAGCAACCTCCCGGGCTACAATGAGCAGTTCTTC. Its translation: CASNLPGYNEQFF.

The V call is TRBV28, the J call TRBJ1-5, with 7 positions matching TRBD1. Trimming removed 6 bases from V and 4 bases from J; junction bases left unmatched: 9. The length of the CDR3 is 15 residues. The germline V gene encodes CDR1 MDHEN and CDR2 SYDVKM. The chain's CDR3 is CASRPDRAWNQPQHF. The CDR3 DNA reads TGTGCCAGCAGACCTGACAGGGCGTGGAATCAGCCCCAGCATTTT.

The chain joins TRBV4-1 to TRBJ1-4; no clear D. The CDR3 extends over 15 amino acids. CDR1 and CDR2 from the germline V gene are MGHRA and YSYEKL. Trimming shortened V by 4 bases and J by 8 bases, and 17 bases separated the two germline ends. In DNA, the CDR3 is TGCGCCAGCAGCCCCCGCACTCTAAATGAGGAAAAACTGTTTTTT. Protein: CASSPRTLNEEKLFF.

This chain uses TRBV30 with TRBJ1-2; TRBD1 agrees at 9 bases. The CDR3 length is 16 residues. The germline V gene has CDR1 GTSNPN and CDR2 SVGIG (reference sequence). After removal of 6 bases from V and 0 bases from J, the junction contained 11 bases not matched to a gene. The CDR3 DNA reads TGTGCCTGTACTCCGGGACAGGGACCCTCTAACTATGGCTACACCTTC. Amino acid sequence: CACTPGQGPSNYGYTF.

The gene calls are TRBV5-1 and TRBJ1-1, with D perhaps matching TRBD1 (5 bases). Per the germline V gene, CDR1 is SGHRS and CDR2 is YFSETQ. Deletions cut 4 bases from V and 4 bases from J, with 5 bases between. This CDR3 region has 11 residues. The CDR3 DNA sequence: TGCGCCAGCAGCGGGGGCACTGAAGCTTTCTTT. It specifies CASSGGTEAFF. The entire variable domain, with the rest obtained from reference TRBV5-1 and TRBJ1-1, is as follows: KAGVTQTPRYLIKTRGQQVTLSCSPISGHRSVSWYQQTPGQGLQFLFEYFSETQRNKGNFPGRFSGRQFSNSRSEMNVSTLELGDSALYLCASSGGTEAFFGQGTRLTVV.

The chain employs TRBV29-1 and TRBJ1-1; 7 bases match TRBD1. With 6 bases clipped from V and 5 bases from J, the junction kept 6 bases outside the gene matches. The CDR3 sequence is 12 residues long. The germline gives CDR1 SQVTM, CDR2 ANQGSEA. CDR3 region: CSVPTGNTEAFF. CDR3 DNA: TGCAGCGTCCCGACAGGGAATACTGAAGCTTTCTTT.

This clone is judged medium-sized. V gene TRBV5-4 combines with J gene TRBJ2-7, with a weak D call TRBD2 (5 bases). The CDR3 contains 12 residues. Trimming shortened V by 3 bases and J by 6 bases, and 10 bases separated the two germline ends. The V gene's germline CDR1 is SGHNT and CDR2 YYREEE (reference sequence). The DNA of the CDR3 is TGTGCCAGCAGCTCCGAGAGGGTCGAGCAGTACTTC. It yields the protein CASSSERVEQYF.

Written as DNA, the CDR3 is TGCAGCGTTGATATCACAGGGGTGAGTGGCTACACCTTC. The encoded protein is CSVDITGVSGYTF. The rearrangement joins TRBV29-1 to TRBJ1-2, with 7 bases identical to TRBD1. The germline V gene encodes CDR1 SQVTM and CDR2 ANQGSEA. This CDR3 spans 13 amino acids. Trimming at V came to 3 bases and at J to 7 bases, leaving 8 bases not matched to a gene.

V gene TRBV19 combines with J gene TRBJ2-3, with 7 bases aligning to TRBD2. CDR3 length: 14 amino acids. CDR1 is LNHDA and CDR2 is SQIVND in the germline V gene (reference sequence). With V trimmed by 8 bases and J by 1 base, 6 bases remained unmatched. This CDR3 reads CASGTGGRTDTQYF. For the CDR3, the DNA is TGTGCCAGTGGGACGGGAGGCCGCACAGATACGCAGTATTTT.

The J gene is TRBJ2-3, the V gene TRBV27, with 14 bases aligning to TRBD2. CDR1 and CDR2 from the germline V gene are MNHEY and SMNVEV (reference sequence). The CDR3 extends over 16 amino acids. V trimming: 5 bases; J trimming: 8 bases; junction bases outside the gene matches: 9. This CDR3 reads CASSLLGLAGGGTQYF. The CDR3 DNA reads as TGTGCCAGCAGTCTACTCGGACTAGCGGGAGGAGGTACGCAGTATTTT.

The chain is built from TRBV7-9 and TRBJ1-4; D unresolved. CDR1 SEHNR and CDR2 FQNEAQ come from the germline V gene (reference sequence). Trimming left V 8 bases short and J 4 bases short, with 8 bases between. There are 12 residues in the CDR3. CDR3 amino acids: CASGRNNEKLFF. The CDR3 DNA reads as TGTGCCAGCGGGCGGAATAATGAAAAACTGTTTTTT.

The V and J genes are TRBV13 and TRBJ1-1; D remains ambiguous. Germline CDR1 PRHDT, CDR2 FYEKMQ (reference sequence). This CDR3 is 15 amino acids long. Trimming took off 1 base at V and 1 base at J, with 10 bases between the two ends. CDR3 amino acids: CASSLVLRGNTEAFF. The CDR3 region has the DNA TGTGCCAGCAGCTTAGTTCTCCGGGGGAACACTGAAGCTTTCTTT. The full variable domain, its missing parts supplied by reference TRBV13 and TRBJ1-1, is AAGVIQSPRHLIKEKRETATLKCYPIPRHDTVYWYQQGPGQDPQFLISFYEKMQSDKGSIPDRFSAQQFSDYHSELNMSSLELGDSALYFCASSLVLRGNTEAFFGQGTRLTVV.

In this sample, this clone turned up once. This chain connects TRBV5-4 to TRBJ2-1; 14 nucleotides align to TRBD2. From germline, CDR1 is SGHNT and CDR2 YYREEE (reference sequence). J gave up 6 bases and V 2 bases, and 4 bases lay outside the gene matches. CDR3 size: 16 residues. This CDR3 reads CASSFGLAGGVNEQFF. The CDR3 nucleotides are TGTGCCAGCAGCTTTGGACTAGCGGGGGGAGTCAATGAGCAGTTCTTC.

The genes are TRBV9 and TRBJ1-4; TRBD1 might be the D (6 bases). Trimming pared 0 bases from V and 8 bases from J, leaving 17 bases between. The CDR3 is 16 residues long. The germline V gene encodes CDR1 SGDLS and CDR2 YYNGEE. CDR3 nucleotides: TGTGCCAGCAGCGTAGTTGCCGGGGGCCCCCAGGAAAAACTGTTTTTT. Protein sequence: CASSVVAGGPQEKLFF.